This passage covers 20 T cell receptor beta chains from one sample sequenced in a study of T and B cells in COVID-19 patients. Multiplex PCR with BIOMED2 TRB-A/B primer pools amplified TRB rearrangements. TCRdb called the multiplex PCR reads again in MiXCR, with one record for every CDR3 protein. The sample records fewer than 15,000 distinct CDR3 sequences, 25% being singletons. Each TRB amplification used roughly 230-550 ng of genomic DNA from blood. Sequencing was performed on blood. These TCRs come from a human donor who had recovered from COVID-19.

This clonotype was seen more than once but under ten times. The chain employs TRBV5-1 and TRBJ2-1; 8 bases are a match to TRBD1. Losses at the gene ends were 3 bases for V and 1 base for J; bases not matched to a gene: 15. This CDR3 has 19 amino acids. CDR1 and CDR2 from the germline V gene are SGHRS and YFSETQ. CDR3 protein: CASSSELGQVNPSYNEQFF. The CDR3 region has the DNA TGCGCCAGCAGCTCAGAACTGGGACAGGTCAATCCGTCCTACAATGAGCAGTTCTTC.

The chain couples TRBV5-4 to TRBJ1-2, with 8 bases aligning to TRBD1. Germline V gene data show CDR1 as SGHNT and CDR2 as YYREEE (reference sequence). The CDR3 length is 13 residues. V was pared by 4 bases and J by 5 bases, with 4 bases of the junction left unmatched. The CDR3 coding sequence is TGTGCCAGCAGCGTGGACAGGGTTTATGGCTACACCTTC. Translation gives CASSVDRVYGYTF.

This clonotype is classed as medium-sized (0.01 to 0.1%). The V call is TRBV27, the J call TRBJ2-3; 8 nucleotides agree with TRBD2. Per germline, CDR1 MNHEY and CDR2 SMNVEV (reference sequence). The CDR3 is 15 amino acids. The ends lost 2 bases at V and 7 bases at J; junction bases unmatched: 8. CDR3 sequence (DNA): TGTGCCAGCAGTTTAGGAACTAGCGGCTCATATACGCAGTATTTT. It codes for CASSLGTSGSYTQYF.

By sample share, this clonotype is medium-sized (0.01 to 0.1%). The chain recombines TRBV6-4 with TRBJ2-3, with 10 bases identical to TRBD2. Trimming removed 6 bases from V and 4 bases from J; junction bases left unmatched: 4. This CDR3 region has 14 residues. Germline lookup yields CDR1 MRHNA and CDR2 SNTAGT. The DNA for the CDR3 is TGTGCCAGCAGCGAGAGCGGGGGGGCAGATACGCAGTATTTT. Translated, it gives CASSESGGADTQYF.

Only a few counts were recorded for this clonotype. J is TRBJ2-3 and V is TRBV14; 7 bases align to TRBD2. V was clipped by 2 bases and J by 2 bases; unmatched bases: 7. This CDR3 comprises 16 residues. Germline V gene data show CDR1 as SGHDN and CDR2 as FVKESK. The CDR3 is CASSQSLAAPTDTQYF. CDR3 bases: TGTGCCAGCAGCCAATCCCTAGCGGCCCCCACAGATACGCAGTATTTT.

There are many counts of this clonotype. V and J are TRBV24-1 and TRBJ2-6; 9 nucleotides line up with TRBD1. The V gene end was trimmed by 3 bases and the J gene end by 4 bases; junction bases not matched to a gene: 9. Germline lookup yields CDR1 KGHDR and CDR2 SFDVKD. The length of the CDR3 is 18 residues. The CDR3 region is CATSDQGQGEPGANVLTF. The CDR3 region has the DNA TGTGCCACCAGTGATCAGGGACAGGGAGAGCCCGGGGCCAACGTCCTGACTTTC.

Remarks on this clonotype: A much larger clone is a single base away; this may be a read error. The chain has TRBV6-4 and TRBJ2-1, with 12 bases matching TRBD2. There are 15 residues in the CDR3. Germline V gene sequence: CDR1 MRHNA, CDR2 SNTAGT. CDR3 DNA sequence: TGTGCCAACAGTAGACTAGCGGGAGCCTCCAATGAGCAGTTCTTC. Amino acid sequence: CANSRLAGASNEQFF.

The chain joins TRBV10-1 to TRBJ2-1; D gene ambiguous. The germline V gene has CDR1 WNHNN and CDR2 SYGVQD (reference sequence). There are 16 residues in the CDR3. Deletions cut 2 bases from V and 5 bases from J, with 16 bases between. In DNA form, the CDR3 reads TGCGCCAGCAGTGAGGCCTACGGAACTCAGAACAATGAGCAGTTCTTC. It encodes CASSEAYGTQNNEQFF.

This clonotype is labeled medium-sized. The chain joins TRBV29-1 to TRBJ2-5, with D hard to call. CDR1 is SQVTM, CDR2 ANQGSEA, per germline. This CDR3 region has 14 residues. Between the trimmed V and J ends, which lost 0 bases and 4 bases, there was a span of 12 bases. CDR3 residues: CSVEDTGRTETQYF. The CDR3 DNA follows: TGCAGCGTTGAAGATACTGGCAGGACAGAGACCCAGTACTTC.

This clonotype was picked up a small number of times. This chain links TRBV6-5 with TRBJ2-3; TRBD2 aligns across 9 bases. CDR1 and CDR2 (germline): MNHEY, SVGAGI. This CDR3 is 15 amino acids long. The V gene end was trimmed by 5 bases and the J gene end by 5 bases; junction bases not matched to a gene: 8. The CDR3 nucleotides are TGTGCCAGCAGTCAGGGCGGGAGGGCCATAGATACGCAGTATTTT. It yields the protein CASSQGGRAIDTQYF.

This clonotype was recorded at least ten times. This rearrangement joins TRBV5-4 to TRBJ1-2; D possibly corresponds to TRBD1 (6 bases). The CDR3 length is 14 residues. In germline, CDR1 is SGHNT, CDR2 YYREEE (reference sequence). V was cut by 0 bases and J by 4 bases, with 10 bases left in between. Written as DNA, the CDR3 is TGTGCCAGCAGCTTGGGGCAGGGGAGCTATGGCTACACCTTC. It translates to CASSLGQGSYGYTF.

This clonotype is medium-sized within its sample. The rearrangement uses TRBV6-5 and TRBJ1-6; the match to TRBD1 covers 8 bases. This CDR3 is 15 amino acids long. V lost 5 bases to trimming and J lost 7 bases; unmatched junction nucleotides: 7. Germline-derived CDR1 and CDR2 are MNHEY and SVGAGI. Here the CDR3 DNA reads TGTGCCAGCAGTAAGGGGACAGGCCAAAATTCACCCCTCCACTTT. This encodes CASSKGTGQNSPLHF.

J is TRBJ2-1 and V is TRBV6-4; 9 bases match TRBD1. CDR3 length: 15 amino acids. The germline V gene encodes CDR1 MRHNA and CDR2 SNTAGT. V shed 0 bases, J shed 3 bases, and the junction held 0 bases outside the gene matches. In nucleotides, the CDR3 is TGTGCCAGCAGTGACTCGACAGGGGGCTACAATGAGCAGTTCTTC. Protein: CASSDSTGGYNEQFF.

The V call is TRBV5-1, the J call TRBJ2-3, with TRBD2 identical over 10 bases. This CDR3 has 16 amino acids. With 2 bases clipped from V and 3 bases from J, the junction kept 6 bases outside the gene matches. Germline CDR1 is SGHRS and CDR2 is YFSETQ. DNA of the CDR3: TGCGCCAGCAGCTTCCGTGCTAGCGGGGGAACAGATACGCAGTATTTT. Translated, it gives CASSFRASGGTDTQYF.

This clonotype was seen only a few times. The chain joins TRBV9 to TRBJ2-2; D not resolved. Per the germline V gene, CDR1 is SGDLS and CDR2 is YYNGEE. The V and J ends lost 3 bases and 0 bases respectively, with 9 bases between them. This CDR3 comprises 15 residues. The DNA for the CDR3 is TGTGCCAGCAGCGGGTGGGGATCGAACACCGGGGAGCTGTTTTTT. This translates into CASSGWGSNTGELFF.

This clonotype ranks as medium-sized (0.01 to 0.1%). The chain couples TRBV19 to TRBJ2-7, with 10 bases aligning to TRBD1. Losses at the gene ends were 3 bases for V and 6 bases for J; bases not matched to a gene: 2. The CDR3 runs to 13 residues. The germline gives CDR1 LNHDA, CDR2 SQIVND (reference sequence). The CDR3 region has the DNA TGTGCCAGTAGTATGGGACAGGGGCGCGAGCAGTACTTC. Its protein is CASSMGQGREQYF.

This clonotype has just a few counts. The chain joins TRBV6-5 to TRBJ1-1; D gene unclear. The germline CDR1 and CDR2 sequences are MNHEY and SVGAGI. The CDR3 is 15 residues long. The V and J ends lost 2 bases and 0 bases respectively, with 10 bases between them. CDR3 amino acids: CASSYLGLLNTEAFF. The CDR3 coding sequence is TGTGCCAGCAGTTACCTTGGCCTCCTGAACACTGAAGCTTTCTTT.

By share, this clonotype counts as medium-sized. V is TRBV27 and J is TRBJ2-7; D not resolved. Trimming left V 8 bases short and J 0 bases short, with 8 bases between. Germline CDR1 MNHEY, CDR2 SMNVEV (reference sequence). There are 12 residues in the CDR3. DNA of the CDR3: TGTGCCAGCGACGCCATCTCCTACGAGCAGTACTTC. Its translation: CASDAISYEQYF.

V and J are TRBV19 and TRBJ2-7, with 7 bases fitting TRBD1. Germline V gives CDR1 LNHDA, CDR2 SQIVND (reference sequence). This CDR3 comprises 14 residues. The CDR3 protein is CVSSTGTVSYEQYF. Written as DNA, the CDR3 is TGTGTTAGTAGTACGGGGACAGTTTCCTACGAGCAGTACTTC.

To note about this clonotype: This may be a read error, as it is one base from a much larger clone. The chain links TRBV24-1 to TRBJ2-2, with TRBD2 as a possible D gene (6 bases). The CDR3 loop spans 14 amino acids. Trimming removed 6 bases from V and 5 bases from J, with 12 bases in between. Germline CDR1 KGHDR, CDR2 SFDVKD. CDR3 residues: CATSSGLVTGELFF. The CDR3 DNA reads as TGTGCCACCAGTTCGGGACTCGTTACCGGGGAGCTGTTTTTT.